This is a list of T cell receptor beta chains from one sample in a study of CD8+ T cells in alopecia areata. TCRdb keeps only in-frame clones here, not all; method: immunoSEQ multiplex PCR. The profile shows tens of thousands of clones, around 54% of them singletons. Sample: NKG2D-high CD8+ T cells sorted from blood. Source of these receptors: a human donor with alopecia areata. The CDR3 runs from the conserved cysteine through the conserved F or W. A D gene is named only where the DNA matches it firmly. A row's size may be missing; if present it is once, few, many or a size class.

abundance: few
d_gene: NA
v_gene: TRBV14
j_gene: TRBJ2-1
CDR3nt: TGTGCCAGCAGCCAGGACTTTAATGAGCAGTTCTTC
CDR3aa: CASSQDFNEQFF

abundance: NA
d_gene: NA
v_gene: TRBV6-5
j_gene: TRBJ2-7
CDR3nt: TGTGCCAGCAGTTACTCGTGGGGGGCGGGAAACGAGCAGTACTTC
CDR3aa: CASSYSWGAGNEQYF

abundance: NA
d_gene: TRBD2
v_gene: TRBV9
j_gene: TRBJ2-5
CDR3nt: TGTGCCAGCAGCGTAGCTAGCGGAGAGACCCAGTACTTC
CDR3aa: CASSVASGETQYF

abundance: few
d_gene: NA
v_gene: TRBV27
j_gene: TRBJ2-7
CDR3nt: TGTGCCAGCAGTTTTGGGTACGAGCAGTACTTC
CDR3aa: CASSFGYEQYF

abundance: NA
d_gene: TRBD2
v_gene: TRBV4-1
j_gene: TRBJ2-1
CDR3nt: TGCGCCAGCAGCAACCGGGGGGACTACAATGAGCAGTTCTTC
CDR3aa: CASSNRGDYNEQFF

abundance: NA
d_gene: TRBD1
v_gene: TRBV27
j_gene: TRBJ2-7
CDR3nt: TGTGCCAGCAGTTGGACAGGGGGGGAGCAGTACTTC
CDR3aa: CASSWTGGEQYF

abundance: few
d_gene: NA
v_gene: TRBV29-1
j_gene: TRBJ1-1
CDR3nt: TGCAGCGTTGGAGGACCTGAACACTTGAACACTGAAGCTTTCTTT
CDR3aa: CSVGGPEHLNTEAFF

abundance: NA
d_gene: NA
v_gene: TRBV21-1
j_gene: TRBJ2-5
CDR3nt: TGTGCCAGCAGCTTTCGACAGGGGGGAATCCAAGAGACCCAGTACTTC
CDR3aa: CASSFRQGGIQETQYF

abundance: few
d_gene: TRBD1
v_gene: TRBV11-2
j_gene: TRBJ2-3
CDR3nt: TGTGCCAGCAGCTTCGGACAGGGCACAGATACGCAGTATTTT
CDR3aa: CASSFGQGTDTQYF

abundance: NA
d_gene: NA
v_gene: TRBV2
j_gene: TRBJ2-1
CDR3nt: TGTGCCAGTCATGGTGGCAATGAGCAGTTCTTC
CDR3aa: CASHGGNEQFF

abundance: NA
d_gene: NA
v_gene: TRBV4-1
j_gene: TRBJ2-7
CDR3nt: TGCGCCAGCAGCCAAGATCTGGACGAGCAGTACTTC
CDR3aa: CASSQDLDEQYF

abundance: NA
d_gene: NA
v_gene: TRBV7-9
j_gene: TRBJ2-5
CDR3nt: TGTGCCAGCAGCTTTATCGGGAGCGGAGAGACCCAGTACTTC
CDR3aa: CASSFIGSGETQYF

abundance: few
d_gene: TRBD1
v_gene: TRBV11-2
j_gene: TRBJ2-5
CDR3nt: TGTGCCAGCAGCCAAAAGACAGGGGTTCAAGAGACCCAGTACTTC
CDR3aa: CASSQKTGVQETQYF

abundance: NA
d_gene: NA
v_gene: TRBV14
j_gene: TRBJ2-7
CDR3nt: TGTGCCAGCAGCCGGTATAAGTTCTCCTACGAGCAGTACTTC
CDR3aa: CASSRYKFSYEQYF

abundance: NA
d_gene: TRBD2
v_gene: TRBV14
j_gene: TRBJ2-7
CDR3nt: TGTGCCAGCAGCCGAGGGGCTAGCGGGAGCTACGAGCAGTACTTC
CDR3aa: CASSRGASGSYEQYF

abundance: NA
d_gene: NA
v_gene: TRBV4-3
j_gene: TRBJ2-7
CDR3nt: TGCGCCAGCAGCTCAACGACAGGTGCCTACGAGCAGTACTTC
CDR3aa: CASSSTTGAYEQYF

abundance: NA
d_gene: NA
v_gene: TRBV7-9
j_gene: TRBJ2-7
CDR3nt: TGTGCCAGCAGCTTAGCGACAGGTAGGGACGTCGAGCAGTACTTC
CDR3aa: CASSLATGRDVEQYF

abundance: few
d_gene: TRBD2
v_gene: TRBV29-1
j_gene: TRBJ2-3
CDR3nt: TGCAGCGTTGCCGGGACTAGCGGGGACAACACAGATACGCAGTATTTT
CDR3aa: CSVAGTSGDNTDTQYF

abundance: NA
d_gene: NA
v_gene: TRBV27
j_gene: TRBJ1-5
CDR3nt: TGTGCCAGCAGCCCCACAACCTATAGCAATCAGCCCCAGCATTTT
CDR3aa: CASSPTTYSNQPQHF

abundance: NA
d_gene: NA
v_gene: TRBV27
j_gene: TRBJ2-7
CDR3nt: TGTGCCAGCAGTTTAAAAGGTACAGGGCTCTACGAGCAGTACTTC
CDR3aa: CASSLKGTGLYEQYF

abundance: NA
d_gene: NA
v_gene: TRBV7-2
j_gene: TRBJ2-1
CDR3nt: TGTGCCAGCAGTCGAATAGGGCCGTACAATGAGCAGTTCTTC
CDR3aa: CASSRIGPYNEQFF

abundance: NA
d_gene: NA
v_gene: TRBV14
j_gene: TRBJ2-3
CDR3nt: TGTGCCAGCAGCCCGCAGGGACGCACAGATACGCAGTATTTT
CDR3aa: CASSPQGRTDTQYF

abundance: NA
d_gene: NA
v_gene: TRBV2
j_gene: TRBJ2-1
CDR3nt: TGTGCCAGCAGTCCGTTTATCGACAATGAGCAGTTCTTC
CDR3aa: CASSPFIDNEQFF

abundance: NA
d_gene: NA
v_gene: TRBV7-9
j_gene: TRBJ1-1
CDR3nt: TGTGCCAGCAGCGGCGTCAGGGATATCACTGAAGCTTTCTTT
CDR3aa: CASSGVRDITEAFF

abundance: NA
d_gene: TRBD1
v_gene: TRBV4-1
j_gene: TRBJ2-7
CDR3nt: TGCGCCAGCAGCCAAGTTCAGGGACAGGGGCTCGAGCAGTACTTC
CDR3aa: CASSQVQGQGLEQYF

abundance: NA
d_gene: NA
v_gene: TRBV27
j_gene: TRBJ2-2
CDR3nt: TGTGCCAGCAGTTTTACGGAGAACACCGGGGAGCTGTTTTTT
CDR3aa: CASSFTENTGELFF

abundance: NA
d_gene: TRBD2
v_gene: TRBV9
j_gene: TRBJ2-1
CDR3nt: TGTGCCAGCACCCTTGGACTAGCGGCCTTCAATGAGCAGTTCTTC
CDR3aa: CASTLGLAAFNEQFF

abundance: NA
d_gene: NA
v_gene: TRBV19
j_gene: TRBJ2-7
CDR3nt: TGTGCCAGTAGTGGACTTGGGGATTCCTACGAGCAGTACTTC
CDR3aa: CASSGLGDSYEQYF

abundance: few
d_gene: TRBD1
v_gene: TRBV29-1
j_gene: TRBJ1-1
CDR3nt: TGCAGCGTTGATCCGAGGGACAGGGGGAACACTGAAGCTTTCTTT
CDR3aa: CSVDPRDRGNTEAFF

abundance: NA
d_gene: TRBD2
v_gene: TRBV7-9
j_gene: TRBJ2-7
CDR3nt: TGTGCCAGCAGCTTCCTCCTAGCGGAAAGCTACGAGCAGTACTTC
CDR3aa: CASSFLLAESYEQYF

abundance: few
d_gene: NA
v_gene: TRBV29-1
j_gene: TRBJ2-1
CDR3nt: TGCAGCGTTGAAGGACAGGAACCTACTGACTACAATGAGCAGTTCTTC
CDR3aa: CSVEGQEPTDYNEQFF

abundance: NA
d_gene: NA
v_gene: TRBV27
j_gene: TRBJ2-1
CDR3nt: TGTGCCAGCAGTTTGCGAGGAAGCTCCTACAATGAGCAGTTCTTC
CDR3aa: CASSLRGSSYNEQFF

abundance: NA
d_gene: TRBD1
v_gene: TRBV2
j_gene: TRBJ2-1
CDR3nt: TGTGCCAGCAGGGTGGGACAGGGAGGTAATGAGCAGTTCTTC
CDR3aa: CASRVGQGGNEQFF

abundance: NA
d_gene: TRBD2
v_gene: TRBV4-2
j_gene: TRBJ2-3
CDR3nt: TGTGCCAGCAGCCAAGATTCTGAGCGGGGGGGCTTAAATACGCAGTATTTT
CDR3aa: CASSQDSERGGLNTQYF